This T cell receptor (beta chain) was identified during a study of CD8+ T cells in alopecia areata. Study findings and constraints: Clarity of TCR sharing across patients fell short of that in mice, possibly HLA-related. Whether baseline CD8+ expansion is linked to response remains uncertain, given a single nonresponder.

This clone showed up just a few times. Its matching antigen is unknown. The CDR3 is made up of 14 amino acids. The V gene lost 9 bases and the J gene lost 1 base, with 13 bases spanning the gap. CDR1 is LNHDA, CDR2 SQIVND, per germline (reference sequence). Extracted RNA was reverse transcribed into cDNA, the sequencing template. TCRdb's table, derived via immunoSEQ multiplex PCR, lists solely in-frame clones and lacks some. The repertoire includes around 100,000 clones, approximately 90% of them detected once, and around 10% sits in the top ten. This sample's treatment: oral pan-JAK inhibitor, 5-10 mg twice daily.

This sequence was found in a human donor with alopecia areata. Sequencing used CD8+ T cells sorted from blood, obtained between weeks 30 and 35, from a patient treated with tofacitinib. V and J are TRBV19 and TRBJ2-1; D gene unclear. The CDR3 DNA reads as TGTGCCAGCAGCGACACGGGTTCCTACAATGAGCAGTTCTTC. This sequence encodes CASSDTGSYNEQFF.